This T cell receptor beta chain was found in a study of blood T cell repertoires in COVID-19. Per the original data handling: How many nucleated cells were present was estimated from reference gene primer amplification. Assay used: immunoSEQ multiplex PCR; TCRdb lists only in-frame clones, some missing. V and J calls plus clone size are reproduced from that table; the DNA served to infer D and trimming. The repertoire consists of about 170,000 clones, with about 83% occurring once and the leading ten covering 3.6%. Cohorts were assigned according to the clinical history that participants reported. The germline V gene has CDR1 KGHSH and CDR2 LQKENI. The CDR3 is 16 amino acids. Trimming took 4 bases from V and 0 from J, leaving 12 bases between them.

What was sequenced was PBMCs or T cells enriched from blood (not recorded which). This clonotype was sampled from a woman between 45 and 60 years old in a cohort exposed to, infected with or recovered from COVID-19 (not recorded which). V is TRBV18 and J is TRBJ1-4, with D tentatively TRBD1 (6 bases). CDR3 loop: CASSLQRQATNEKLFF. CDR3 DNA: TGTGCCAGCTCACTCCAGAGACAGGCAACTAATGAAAAACTGTTTTTT.